In this sample, the clone carrying this TCR beta chain is medium-sized (0.01 to 0.1%). The antigen is not known. This CDR3 contains 14 residues. CDR1 is LNHDA, CDR2 SQIVND, per germline (reference sequence). V lost 5 bases, J lost 3 bases, and 13 bases lay in between. Bulk tumor genomic DNA, approximately 570 ng per sample, was the template. The authors collected several far-apart biopsies from each primary tumor during surgery. The study cohort was described as untreated, and its members had newly diagnosed non-small cell lung cancer. They went on to have curative surgery. Patients newly diagnosed with non-small cell lung cancer and having curative-intent surgery served as donors. Amplification of TCR beta CDR3 was performed by multiplex PCR with 32 V and 13 J primers. TCRdb independently ran MiXCR on the multiplex PCR reads; one entry per CDR3 protein. Of 6,000 to 6,500 distinct CDR3 sequences listed, approximately 23% were seen once; the top ten hold around 8.3%.

The data stem from a study of immune heterogeneity within non-small cell lung tumors. Study in general: There were a handful of squamous cell carcinomas, more than eight non-squamous carcinomas and 1 tumor not otherwise specified. Study results and caveats: A moderate but significant correlation was found, linking local T-cell clonality with local tumor mutational burden (R roughly 0.35). Within each patient, tumor sites shared identical dominant CDR3 beta clonotypes and also held site-unique high-frequency clones.

The gene calls are TRBV19 and TRBJ1-2, with unresolved D. Sequences were obtained from lung tumor tissue. This receptor was identified in a man aged 65 to 79 with non-small cell lung cancer. As DNA, the CDR3 is TGTGCCAGTAGTGGCAGTACGGGTTACTATGGCTACACCTTC. It specifies CASSGSTGYYGYTF.